A single sample gave rise to the 5 T cell receptor beta chains below, sequenced in a study of radiotherapy plus CTLA-4 blockade in lung cancer. Sequenced by immunoSEQ multiplex PCR; TCRdb stores in-frame clones only, minus some. Among about 73,000 clones, 80% to 90% were seen once, and the ten largest hold over 35%. The starting material was peripheral blood, obtained from a patient treated with radiotherapy plus ipilimumab. The receptors come from a human donor with non-small cell lung cancer that progressed on radiotherapy plus ipilimumab.

The chain combines TRBV11-2 with TRBJ2-4, with 9 bases fitting TRBD2. There are 15 residues in the CDR3. The V gene end was trimmed by 5 bases and the J gene end by 7 bases; junction bases not matched to a gene: 9. From germline, CDR1 is SGHAT and CDR2 FQNNGV. As DNA, the CDR3 is TGTGCCAGCAGCCCGCGTAGCGGGAGTGTGAACATTCAGTACTTC. This encodes CASSPRSGSVNIQYF.

This clone was detected once. In DNA form, the CDR3 reads TGTGCCAGCAGCTTAGCGAGGGAACTAGCGGATAGCTCCTACGAGCAGTACTTC. Translated, it gives CASSLARELADSSYEQYF. The V call is TRBV7-8, the J call TRBJ2-7, with TRBD2 identical over 8 bases. CDR3 length equals 18 residues. Germline loops: CDR1 SGHVS, CDR2 FQNEAQ. The V and J ends lost 0 bases and 0 bases, in that order; junction bases with no gene match: 10.

The chain combines TRBV6-1 with TRBJ2-7; possible D gene TRBD2, 6 bases. Trimming took off 8 bases at V and 0 bases at J, with 17 bases between the two ends. Germline V gene data show CDR1 as MNHNS and CDR2 as SASEGT. The CDR3 contains 15 residues. CDR3 sequence (DNA): TGTGCCAGCGCCGGGGGACTTTATAGCTCCTACGAGCAGTACGTC. Protein sequence: CASAGGLYSSYEQYV.

This chain connects TRBV5-4 to TRBJ2-7; 10 bases map to TRBD2. V lost 0 bases to trimming and J lost 4 bases; unmatched junction nucleotides: 7. CDR3 length: 16 amino acids. Germline V gene sequence: CDR1 SGHNT, CDR2 YYREEE (reference sequence). Here the CDR3 reads CASSLGSGRAGYEQYF. The DNA for the CDR3 is TGTGCCAGCAGCTTGGGCAGCGGGAGGGCCGGGTACGAGCAGTACTTC.

This clone was detected only once. This sequence joins TRBV9 and TRBJ2-2, with D possibly matching TRBD1 (6 bases). This CDR3 spans 14 amino acids. The V gene's germline CDR1 is SGDLS and CDR2 YYNGEE. Trimming removed 2 bases at V and 8 bases at J, with 13 bases between. CDR3 sequence (DNA): TGTGCCAGCAGCGTGGCCACAGGGTCAGGGGAGCTGTTTTTT. Protein: CASSVATGSGELFF. Together with reference TRBV9 and TRBJ2-2, the CDR3 gives the full variable domain: DSGVTQTPKHLITATGQRVTLRCSPRSGDLSVYWYQQSLDQGLQFLIQYYNGEERAKGNILERFSAQQFPDLHSELNLSSLELGDSALYFCASSVATGSGELFFGEGSRLTVL.